This T cell receptor (beta chain) was identified during a study of blood T cells in healthy people across ages. Each of the donors had 9 to 10 milliliters of peripheral blood drawn into EDTA-treated Vacutainer tubes. J was trimmed by 5 bases and V by 3 bases; bases with no gene match: 10. The length of the CDR3 is 16 residues. Per germline, CDR1 ENHRY and CDR2 SYGVKD. Combining a sample-barcoded 5' primer with a J-beta primer mix, a second PCR ran for roughly 6 to 11 cycles. Each cDNA molecule was tagged by a template-switch adaptor with 12 random nucleotides. Sequencing yielded, for each sample, at least 2.5 million paired-end reads carrying CDR3. TCRdb recomputed calls from the 5' RACE reads with MiXCR, one row per CDR3 protein. The sample has 1.5 million to 2 million distinct CDR3 sequences, 25% to 30% seen once. Study-level findings and limits: A roughly linear fall in TCR beta diversity per million T cells was seen with increasing age.

A word on this clonotype: The antigen remains unidentified. This CDR3 is missing its conserved last phenylalanine or tryptophan, likely due to a read error.

The chain couples TRBV10-3 to TRBJ2-7; 10 bases agree with TRBD1. The receptor's source is a young woman in good health. The sequenced material came from blood. CDR3 amino acids: CAISDRGDRGSDEQYL. The DNA of the CDR3 is TGTGCCATCAGTGACCGGGGGGACAGGGGAAGTGACGAGCAGTACCTC.